In this sample, the clone carrying this T cell receptor (beta chain) turned up a few times. The antigen remains undetermined. After removal of 2 bases from V and 8 bases from J, the junction contained 7 bases not matched to a gene. There are 16 residues in the CDR3. Germline V CDR1 and CDR2: SGHAT, FQNNGV. The data were taken from a study of molecular identifiers for immune sequencing clone quantification. Overall study findings and caveats: Underestimation of highly expanded clone sizes could arise where identical TCR molecules share a barcode.

One entry per CDR3 protein results from TCRdb running MiXCR on the PCR reads. The sample holds a few hundred thousand distinct CDR3 sequences, over 20% seen once. The TCR was taken from a human donor in good health. Some libraries in this study had Jurkat cell RNA spiked in. The sample taken for sequencing was naive CD8+ T cells from blood, with Jurkat cell RNA spiked in. Indicated subset: FACS-sorted CD8+CD4-CCR7+CD45RA+ naive T cells. V is TRBV11-2 and J is TRBJ2-1, with TRBD2 matching over 12 bases. The CDR3 DNA reads as TGTGCCAGCAGCTTATCCCGACTAGCGGGAGACCATGAGCAGTTCTTC. Protein product: CASSLSRLAGDHEQFF.